The next 21 T cell receptor beta chains were all read from a single sample in a study of blood T cell repertoires in COVID-19. Generated by immunoSEQ multiplex PCR, the TCRdb table keeps only in-frame clones and is missing some. The data hold under 100,000 clones, with approximately 92% observed a single time. Specimen: peripheral blood. The origin of the receptors is a woman aged 60-70 years with active COVID-19.

V usage is TRBV5-5 and J usage is TRBJ2-7, with 11 bases identical to TRBD1. Germline V gene lookup returns CDR1 SGHKS and CDR2 YYEKEE (reference sequence). This CDR3 is 16 amino acids long. V was clipped by 2 bases and J by 3 bases; unmatched bases: 7. Here the CDR3 DNA reads TGTGCCAGCAGCTTAAGTTGGGGACAGGGGGTCTACGAGCAGTACTTC. Protein sequence: CASSLSWGQGVYEQYF. The entire variable domain, with the rest obtained from reference TRBV5-5 and TRBJ2-7, is as follows: DAGVTQSPTHLIKTRGQQVTLRCSPISGHKSVSWYQQVLGQGPQFIFQYYEKEERGRGNFPDRFSARQFPNYSSELNVNALLLGDSALYLCASSLSWGQGVYEQYFGPGTRLTVT.

J is TRBJ1-4 and V is TRBV7-2; 8 bases are a match to TRBD1. The V and J ends lost 5 bases and 2 bases, in that order; junction bases with no gene match: 4. The CDR3 sequence is 15 residues long. Germline values: CDR1 SGHTA, CDR2 FQGNSA. The CDR3 DNA reads as TGTGCCAGCAGCCCCAGGGGGCCTACTAATGAAAAACTGTTTTTT. This gives the protein CASSPRGPTNEKLFF.

The chain combines TRBV27 with TRBJ1-2; TRBD1 matches at 9 bases. Germline-derived CDR1 and CDR2 are MNHEY and SMNVEV (reference sequence). V lost 7 bases to trimming and J lost 4 bases; unmatched junction nucleotides: 7. There are 14 residues in the CDR3. As DNA, the CDR3 is TGTGCCAGCAAGCCCGGGACAGGGTCCTATGGCTACACCTTC. Encoded protein: CASKPGTGSYGYTF.

The V gene is TRBV27, the J gene TRBJ2-3; possible D gene TRBD1, 5 bases. Germline V lookup: CDR1 MNHEY, CDR2 SMNVEV (reference sequence). This CDR3 spans 17 amino acids. V shed 5 bases and J shed 0 bases, with 18 bases lying between them. CDR3: CASSNPRQFSSTDTQYF. The CDR3 nucleotides read TGTGCCAGCAGTAACCCTCGACAGTTCTCAAGCACAGATACGCAGTATTTT.

The chain employs TRBV27 and TRBJ2-1, with TRBD1 as a possible D gene (5 bases). The CDR3 has 16 residues. Germline V gene data show CDR1 as MNHEY and CDR2 as SMNVEV (reference sequence). Deletions cut 0 bases from V and 4 bases from J, with 13 bases between. In DNA form, the CDR3 reads TGTGCCAGCAGTTTATCGCTCGGCTCAGGGTACAATGAGCAGTTCTTC. It encodes CASSLSLGSGYNEQFF.

The V gene is TRBV29-1, the J gene TRBJ1-1, with D unclear. This CDR3 is 13 amino acids long. Per germline, CDR1 SQVTM and CDR2 ANQGSEA. V dropped 2 bases and J dropped 6 bases, with 13 bases sitting between them. In DNA, the CDR3 is TGCAGCGTTGAAAGGTGGCAGGATTCTGAAGCTTTCTTT. Amino acids: CSVERWQDSEAFF.

V is TRBV7-2 and J is TRBJ2-2; TRBD1 might be the D (8 bases). The germline gives CDR1 SGHTA, CDR2 FQGNSA. This CDR3 comprises 15 residues. V gave up 7 bases and J gave up 4 bases, with 16 bases separating them. In DNA form, the CDR3 reads TGTGCCAGCACCCAACAGGGGGGGGGCACCGGGGAGCTGTTTTTT. This encodes CASTQQGGGTGELFF.

The rearrangement joins TRBV19 to TRBJ2-7; 12 bases map to TRBD1. The V gene end was trimmed by 4 bases and the J gene end by 5 bases; junction bases not matched to a gene: 12. Germline V gene data show CDR1 as LNHDA and CDR2 as SQIVND (reference sequence). The CDR3 spans 17 residues. CDR3 sequence reads: CASSRQRGDRGLHEQYF. For the CDR3, the DNA is TGTGCCAGTAGTAGGCAGAGGGGGGACAGGGGGCTCCACGAGCAGTACTTC.

The V and J genes are TRBV30 and TRBJ2-5; 11 bases line up with TRBD2. V gave up 5 bases and J gave up 5 bases; unmatched junction bases: 10. The length of the CDR3 is 15 residues. In germline, CDR1 is GTSNPN, CDR2 SVGIG (reference sequence). The CDR3 sequence: CAWALAGGSVETQYF. CDR3 DNA sequence: TGTGCCTGGGCCCTAGCGGGAGGTTCTGTCGAGACCCAGTACTTC.

This rearrangement joins TRBV27 to TRBJ1-1, with TRBD1 matching over 8 bases. Germline lookup yields CDR1 MNHEY and CDR2 SMNVEV (reference sequence). The CDR3 sequence is 15 residues long. V lost 7 bases and J lost 1; bases outside the gene matches: 8. CDR3 DNA sequence: TGTGCCAGCACCCGCAGGGGGCTGGGGAACACTGAAGCTTTCTTT. It is translated as CASTRRGLGNTEAFF.

This clone was detected once. This sequence joins TRBV19 and TRBJ1-2; TRBD1 is a possible D gene (5 bases). The CDR3 contains 17 residues. With 3 bases removed from V and 5 bases from J, the gap between germline ends came to 22 bases. CDR1 and CDR2 (germline): LNHDA, SQIVND (reference sequence). CDR3 nucleotides: TGTGCCAGTAGTATTAGTAGGACCGACAGCCTAATTTATGGCTACACCTTC. Protein: CASSISRTDSLIYGYTF.

The rearrangement uses TRBV18 and TRBJ1-1; 7 bases line up with TRBD1. Germline CDR1 is KGHSH and CDR2 is LQKENI. The CDR3 is made up of 13 amino acids. Trimming cost V 3 bases and J 3 bases; bases outside gene matches: 1. CDR3 region: CASSPGQDTEAFF. In nucleotides, the CDR3 is TGTGCCAGCTCACCCGGACAGGACACTGAAGCTTTCTTT. The full variable domain, its missing parts supplied by reference TRBV18 and TRBJ1-1, is NAGVMQNPRHLVRRRGQEARLRCSPMKGHSHVYWYRQLPEEGLKFMVYLQKENIIDESGMPKERFSAEFPKEGPSILRIQQVVRGDSAAYFCASSPGQDTEAFFGQGTRLTVV.

The chain employs TRBV5-1 and TRBJ2-3, with TRBD1 as a possible D gene (6 bases). The CDR3 totals 18 residues. Trimming pared 0 bases from V and 0 bases from J, leaving 17 bases between. CDR1 and CDR2 from the germline V gene are SGHRS and YFSETQ. CDR3 DNA sequence: TGCGCCAGCAGCTTGGGGCCAACGGCAGGGGCTAGCACAGATACGCAGTATTTT. Its translation is CASSLGPTAGASTDTQYF.

CDR3: CASSAPSTVQETQYF. CDR3 bases: TGTGCCAGCAGTGCCCCCTCGACAGTCCAAGAGACCCAGTACTTC. The rearrangement links TRBV2 to TRBJ2-5; a weak D match, TRBD1 (5 bases). CDR1 SNHLY and CDR2 FYNNEI come from the germline V gene. V was cut by 4 bases and J by 1 base, with 13 bases left in between. CDR3 size: 15 residues.

This clone came up once. This rearrangement joins TRBV28 to TRBJ1-6, with TRBD1 as a possible D gene (6 bases). The ends were cut back, 4 bases at V and 8 bases at J, with 12 bases in the middle. Germline CDR1 reads MDHEN; CDR2 reads SYDVKM. This CDR3 is 14 amino acids long. In DNA, the CDR3 is TGTGCCAGCAGTTACAAATCAGGGGATTCACCCCTCCACTTT. This translates into CASSYKSGDSPLHF.

The chain uses TRBV24-1 and TRBJ2-5; 8 bases are shared with TRBD2. This CDR3 contains 16 residues. The germline gives CDR1 KGHDR, CDR2 SFDVKD. V was clipped by 5 bases and J by 4 bases; unmatched bases: 11. The CDR3 sequence is CATSGKNLAGTETQYF. Here the CDR3 DNA reads TGTGCCACCAGTGGTAAGAACCTAGCGGGCACAGAGACCCAGTACTTC.

As regards this clone: The identical CDR3 is also encoded by other nucleotide sequences in the sample. The chain links TRBV4-1 to TRBJ1-5; no clear D. The germline gives CDR1 MGHRA, CDR2 YSYEKL. The length of the CDR3 is 13 residues. V shed 0 bases and J shed 5 bases, with 5 bases lying between them. Here the CDR3 reads CASSQDRDQPQHF. DNA of the CDR3: TGCGCCAGCAGCCAAGACCGGGATCAGCCCCAGCATTTT.

The chain has TRBV19 and TRBJ2-1, with D perhaps matching TRBD1 (6 bases). Deletions cut 4 bases from V and 9 bases from J, with 16 bases between. Germline V gene sequence: CDR1 LNHDA, CDR2 SQIVND (reference sequence). The CDR3 is 14 amino acids. CDR3 sequence (DNA): TGTGCCAGTAGTACCGGGACAAATGTGATTGAGCAGTTCTTC. Its protein product is CASSTGTNVIEQFF. The full variable domain, its missing parts supplied by reference TRBV19 and TRBJ2-1, is DGGITQSPKYLFRKEGQNVTLSCEQNLNHDAMYWYRQDPGQGLRLIYYSQIVNDFQKGDIAEGYSVSREKKESFPLTVTSAQKNPTAFYLCASSTGTNVIEQFFGPGTRLTVL.

This rearrangement joins TRBV2 to TRBJ2-3, with 8 bases identical to TRBD1. Germline V gene lookup returns CDR1 SNHLY and CDR2 FYNNEI. The CDR3 covers 13 residues. The V gene end was trimmed by 8 bases and the J gene end by 3 bases; junction bases not matched to a gene: 4. The CDR3 is CASVRTGTDTQYF. CDR3 sequence (DNA): TGTGCCAGCGTTAGGACAGGGACAGATACGCAGTATTTT. Using reference TRBV2 and TRBJ2-3 for the parts outside the CDR3, the full variable domain is EPEVTQTPSHQVTQMGQEVILRCVPISNHLYFYWYRQILGQKVEFLVSFYNNEISEKSEIFDDQFSVERPDGSNFTLKIRSTKLEDSAMYFCASVRTGTDTQYFGPGTRLTVL.

The chain combines TRBV6-5 with TRBJ1-1; D is ambiguous. CDR1 is MNHEY and CDR2 is SVGAGI in the germline V gene. Trimming took off 7 bases at V and 0 bases at J, with 9 bases between the two ends. This CDR3 spans 13 amino acids. The CDR3 DNA sequence: TGTGCCAGCACCTCTCCTGTGAACACTGAAGCTTTCTTT. This sequence encodes CASTSPVNTEAFF.

The rearrangement links TRBV3-1 (or the pseudogene TRBV3-2) to TRBJ1-2; D ambiguous. Trimming pared 0 bases from V and 7 bases from J, leaving 18 bases between. In germline, CDR1 is LGHDT, CDR2 YNNKEL (reference sequence). The CDR3 totals 16 residues. CDR3 coding DNA: TGTGCCAGCAGCCAAGAACCCTTACGGCCAGCGAGTGGCTACACCTTC. Protein product: CASSQEPLRPASGYTF.